The 9 T cell receptor beta chains below all came from one sample that was sequenced in a study of neoadjuvant anti-PD-1 for oral cavity cancer. TCRdb keeps only in-frame clones here, not all; method: immunoSEQ multiplex PCR. The top ten clones hold nearly 3.5% of a sample with tens of thousands of clones, approximately 81% of them seen once. This sample's time point: after neoadjuvant nivolumab, at surgical resection. The sequencing here drew on PBMCs, taken after nivolumab (anti-PD-1) treatment. These receptors were obtained from a person between 40 and 85 years old with oral cavity squamous cell carcinoma.

CDR3 protein: CASSSNSYNEQFF. In DNA, the CDR3 is TGTGCCAGTAGTTCCAACAGTTACAATGAGCAGTTCTTC. The rearrangement links TRBV19 to TRBJ2-1, with D unresolved. The CDR3 has 13 amino acids. Trimming pared 5 bases from V and 4 bases from J, leaving 9 bases between. Germline V gene sequence: CDR1 LNHDA, CDR2 SQIVND (reference sequence).

Only a few counts were recorded for this clone. V and J are TRBV25-1 and TRBJ2-1, with D perhaps given as TRBD1 or TRBD2 (5 bases each). The germline CDR1 and CDR2 sequences are MGHDK and SYGVNS. The CDR3 extends over 14 amino acids. V was trimmed by 4 bases and J by 7 bases, leaving 14 bases between them. The CDR3 here is CASSAPLGENEQFF. CDR3 in DNA: TGTGCCAGCAGTGCACCCCTGGGGGAAAATGAGCAGTTCTTC.

The chain combines TRBV27 with TRBJ1-3; D is uncertain. The CDR3 is 13 residues long. Germline V lookup: CDR1 MNHEY, CDR2 SMNVEV (reference sequence). The V and J ends lost 8 bases and 5 bases respectively, with 13 bases between them. The CDR3 region is CASPARRRNTIYF. The DNA for the CDR3 is TGTGCCAGCCCGGCCCGGAGACGAAACACCATATATTTT.

This chain joins TRBV9 and TRBJ2-3; D remains unclear. Germline-derived CDR1 and CDR2 are SGDLS and YYNGEE. The CDR3 is made up of 13 amino acids. V was clipped by 0 bases and J by 7 bases, with 9 bases between them. The CDR3 is CASSVAPVNTQYF. CDR3 sequence (DNA): TGTGCCAGCAGCGTAGCTCCCGTAAATACGCAGTATTTT.

The chain couples TRBV7-2 to TRBJ1-1; possible D gene TRBD1, 6 bases. Per the germline V gene, CDR1 is SGHTA and CDR2 is FQGNSA. V gave up 5 bases and J gave up 0 bases, with 13 bases separating them. The CDR3 loop spans 15 amino acids. Written as DNA, the CDR3 is TGTGCCAGCAGCCCCTTGGGGGCCATGAACACTGAAGCTTTCTTT. This translates into CASSPLGAMNTEAFF.

The chain links TRBV5-4 to TRBJ2-7, with 10 bases identical to TRBD2. This CDR3 is 16 amino acids long. Germline V gene data show CDR1 as SGHNT and CDR2 as YYREEE (reference sequence). The J segment lost 6 bases and the V segment lost 3 bases, leaving 12 bases of the junction unmatched. The CDR3 DNA follows: TGTGCCAGCAGCTCCGCTAGCGGGAGACAGGTATCCGAGCAGTACTTC. This sequence encodes CASSSASGRQVSEQYF.

This clone was observed a handful of times. This chain links TRBV6-5 with TRBJ1-3; D might be TRBD1 (5 bases). This CDR3 contains 12 residues. Germline loops: CDR1 MNHEY, CDR2 SVGAGI. V was trimmed by 6 bases and J by 14 bases, leaving 17 bases between them. CDR3 residues: CASRDTFRGVYF. Written as DNA, the CDR3 is TGTGCCAGCAGGGACACGTTCCGGGGGGTATATTTT.

This clone has just one count. The chain uses TRBV7-9 and TRBJ2-3; no clear D. V was trimmed by 5 bases and J by 2 bases, leaving 14 bases between them. Germline CDR1 is SEHNR and CDR2 is FQNEAQ (reference sequence). The CDR3 has 15 residues. This chain's CDR3 is CASSPSFGSTDTQYF. CDR3 in DNA: TGTGCCAGCAGCCCAAGCTTTGGGTCCACAGATACGCAGTATTTT.

The rearrangement joins TRBV27 to TRBJ2-1; unclear D gene. Germline loops: CDR1 MNHEY, CDR2 SMNVEV (reference sequence). The CDR3 has 14 amino acids. The germline V and J ends were trimmed by 5 bases and 5 bases, with 13 bases remaining between them. The CDR3 DNA reads as TGTGCCAGCAGTCCTCGTCCAGTCGACAATGAGCAGTTCTTC. This sequence encodes CASSPRPVDNEQFF.